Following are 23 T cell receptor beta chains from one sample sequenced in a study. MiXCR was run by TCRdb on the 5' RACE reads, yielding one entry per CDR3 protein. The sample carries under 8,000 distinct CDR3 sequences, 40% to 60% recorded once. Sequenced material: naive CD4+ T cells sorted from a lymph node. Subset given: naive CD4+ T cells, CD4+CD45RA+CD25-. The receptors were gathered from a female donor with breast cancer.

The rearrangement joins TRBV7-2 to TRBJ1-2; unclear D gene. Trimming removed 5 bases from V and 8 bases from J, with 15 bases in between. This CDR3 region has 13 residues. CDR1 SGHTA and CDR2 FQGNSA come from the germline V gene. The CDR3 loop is CASSLVFSGGYTF. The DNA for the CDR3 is TGTGCCAGCAGCCTGGTGTTTTCAGGCGGCTACACCTTC.

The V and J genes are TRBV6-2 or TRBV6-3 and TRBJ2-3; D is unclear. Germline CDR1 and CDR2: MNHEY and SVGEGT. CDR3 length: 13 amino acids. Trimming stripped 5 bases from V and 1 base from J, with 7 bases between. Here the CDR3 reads CASSRPGTDTQYF. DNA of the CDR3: TGTGCCAGCAGTCGACCAGGCACAGATACGCAGTATTTT.

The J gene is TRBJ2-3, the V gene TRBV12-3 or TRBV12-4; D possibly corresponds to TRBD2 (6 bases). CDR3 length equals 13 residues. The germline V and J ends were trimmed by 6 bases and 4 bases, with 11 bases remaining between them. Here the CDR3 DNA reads TGTGCCAGCAGACGGACTACGGCAGATACGCAGTATTTT. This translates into CASRRTTADTQYF.

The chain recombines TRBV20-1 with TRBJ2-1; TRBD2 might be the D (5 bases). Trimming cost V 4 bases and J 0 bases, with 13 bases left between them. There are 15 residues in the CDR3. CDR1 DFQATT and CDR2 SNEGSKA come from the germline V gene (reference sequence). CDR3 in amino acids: CSAKPSPSSYNEQFF. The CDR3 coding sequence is TGCAGTGCTAAACCTAGCCCTAGCTCCTACAATGAGCAGTTCTTC.

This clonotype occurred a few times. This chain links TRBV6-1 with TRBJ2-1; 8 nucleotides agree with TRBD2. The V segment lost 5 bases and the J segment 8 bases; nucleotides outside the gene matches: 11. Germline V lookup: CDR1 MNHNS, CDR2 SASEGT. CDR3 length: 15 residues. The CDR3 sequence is CASSTLSGGPDEQFF. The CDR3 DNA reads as TGTGCCAGCAGTACCTTATCGGGAGGGCCGGATGAGCAGTTCTTC.

The CDR3 DNA reads as TGCAGTGTAGTAACTTTCGGGCAGGGGCATGAAGCTTTCTTT. It codes for CSVVTFGQGHEAFF. The rearrangement uses TRBV20-1 and TRBJ1-1; a weak D match, TRBD1 (6 bases). The CDR3 is 14 residues long. The ends were cut back, 7 bases at V and 7 bases at J, with 22 bases in the middle. Germline CDR1 DFQATT, CDR2 SNEGSKA (reference sequence).

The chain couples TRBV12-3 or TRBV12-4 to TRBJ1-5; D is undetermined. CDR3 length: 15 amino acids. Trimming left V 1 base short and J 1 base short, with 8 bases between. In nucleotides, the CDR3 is TGTGCCAGCAGTTTAGGGGCTCGCAGCAATCAGCCCCAGCATTTT. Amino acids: CASSLGARSNQPQHF.

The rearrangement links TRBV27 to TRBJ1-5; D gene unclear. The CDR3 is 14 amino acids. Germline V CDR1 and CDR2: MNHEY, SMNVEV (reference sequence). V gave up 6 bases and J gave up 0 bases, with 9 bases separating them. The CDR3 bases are TGTGCCAGCAGATCCCTCGATAGCAATCAGCCCCAGCATTTT. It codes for CASRSLDSNQPQHF.

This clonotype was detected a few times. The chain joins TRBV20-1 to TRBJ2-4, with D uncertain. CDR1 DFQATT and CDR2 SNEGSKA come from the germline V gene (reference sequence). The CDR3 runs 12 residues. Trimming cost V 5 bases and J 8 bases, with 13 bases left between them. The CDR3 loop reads CSASPLIDIQYF. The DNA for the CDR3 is TGCAGTGCTTCCCCACTTATTGACATTCAGTACTTC.

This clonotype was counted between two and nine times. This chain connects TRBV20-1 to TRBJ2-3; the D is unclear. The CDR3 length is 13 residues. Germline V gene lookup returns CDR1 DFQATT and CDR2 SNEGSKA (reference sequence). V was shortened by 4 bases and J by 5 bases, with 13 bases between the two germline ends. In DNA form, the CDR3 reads TGCAGTGCTACTCGAACTTGGAGAGATACGCAGTATTTT. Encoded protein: CSATRTWRDTQYF.

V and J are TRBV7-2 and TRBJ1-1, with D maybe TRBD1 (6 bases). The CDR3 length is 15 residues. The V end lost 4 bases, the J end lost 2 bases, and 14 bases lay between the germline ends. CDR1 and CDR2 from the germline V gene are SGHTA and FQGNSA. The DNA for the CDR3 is TGTGCCAGCAGCTCCCGGGGGGGCAGTAACACTGAAGCTTTCTTT. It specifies CASSSRGGSNTEAFF.

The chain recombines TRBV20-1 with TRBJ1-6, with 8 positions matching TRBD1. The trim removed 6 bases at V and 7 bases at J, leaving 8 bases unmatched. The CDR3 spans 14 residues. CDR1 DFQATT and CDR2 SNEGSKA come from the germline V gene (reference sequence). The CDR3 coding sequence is TGCAGTGCCAGACAGGGGACGGAGAATTCACCCCTCCACTTT. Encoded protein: CSARQGTENSPLHF.

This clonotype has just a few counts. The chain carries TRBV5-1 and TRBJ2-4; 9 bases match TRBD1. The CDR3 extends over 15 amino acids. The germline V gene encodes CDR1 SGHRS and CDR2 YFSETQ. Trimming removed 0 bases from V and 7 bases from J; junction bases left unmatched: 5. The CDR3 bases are TGCGCCAGCAGCTTGGGGGACAGGGCGGCGAACATTCAGTACTTC. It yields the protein CASSLGDRAANIQYF.

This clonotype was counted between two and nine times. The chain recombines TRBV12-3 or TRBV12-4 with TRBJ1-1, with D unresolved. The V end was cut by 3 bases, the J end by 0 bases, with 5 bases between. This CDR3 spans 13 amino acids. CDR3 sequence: CASSLGLNTEAFF. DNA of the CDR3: TGTGCCAGCAGTTTGGGCTTGAACACTGAAGCTTTCTTT.

DNA for the CDR3: TGTGCCAGCAGTGAAGCGACTAGCGGGGGGAATGAGCAGTTCTTC. It encodes CASSEATSGGNEQFF. This chain joins TRBV6-6 and TRBJ2-1, with 13 bases lining up with TRBD2. Germline V gene sequence: CDR1 MNHNY, CDR2 SVGAGI (reference sequence). The CDR3 has 15 residues. V lost 5 bases to trimming and J lost 7 bases; unmatched junction nucleotides: 5.

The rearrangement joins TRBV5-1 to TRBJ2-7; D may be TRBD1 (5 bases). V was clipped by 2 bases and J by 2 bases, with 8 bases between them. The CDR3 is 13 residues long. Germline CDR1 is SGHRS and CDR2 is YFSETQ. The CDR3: CASSLSTAYEQYF. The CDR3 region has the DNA TGCGCCAGCAGCTTATCGACAGCCTACGAGCAGTACTTC.

CDR3 in DNA: TGCAGTGCTGGGAACCGGGAGGGGGGAGGCTATGGCTACACCTTC. Its protein is CSAGNREGGGYGYTF. This chain links TRBV20-1 with TRBJ1-2; the D gene is possibly TRBD1 (6 bases). The CDR3 runs 15 residues. Trimming stripped 5 bases from V and 4 bases from J, with 20 bases between. The germline gives CDR1 DFQATT, CDR2 SNEGSKA (reference sequence).

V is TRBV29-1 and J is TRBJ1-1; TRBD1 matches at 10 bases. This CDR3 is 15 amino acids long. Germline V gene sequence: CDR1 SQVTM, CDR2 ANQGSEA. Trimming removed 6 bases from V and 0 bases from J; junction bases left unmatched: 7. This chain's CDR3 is CSVAPGQGMNTEAFF. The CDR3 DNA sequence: TGCAGCGTGGCACCGGGACAGGGGATGAACACTGAAGCTTTCTTT.

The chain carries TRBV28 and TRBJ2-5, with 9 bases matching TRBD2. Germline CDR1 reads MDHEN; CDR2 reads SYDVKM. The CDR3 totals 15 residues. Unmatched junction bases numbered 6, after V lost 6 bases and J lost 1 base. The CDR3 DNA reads TGTGCCAGCAGCCCGGTTAGCGGGGGCCAAGAGACCCAGTACTTC. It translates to CASSPVSGGQETQYF.

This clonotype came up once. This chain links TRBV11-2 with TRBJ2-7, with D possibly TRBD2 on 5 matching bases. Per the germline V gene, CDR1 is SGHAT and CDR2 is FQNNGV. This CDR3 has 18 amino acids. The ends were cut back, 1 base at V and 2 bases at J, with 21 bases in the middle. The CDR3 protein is CASSLAGMWSRKTYEQYF. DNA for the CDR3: TGTGCCAGCAGCTTAGCGGGGATGTGGTCGAGAAAGACCTACGAGCAGTACTTC.

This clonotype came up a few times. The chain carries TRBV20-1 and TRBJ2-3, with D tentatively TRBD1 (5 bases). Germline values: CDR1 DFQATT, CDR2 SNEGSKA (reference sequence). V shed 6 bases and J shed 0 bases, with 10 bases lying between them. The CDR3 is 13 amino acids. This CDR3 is CSAQTASTDTQYF. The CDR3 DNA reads TGCAGTGCGCAGACAGCTAGCACAGATACGCAGTATTTT.

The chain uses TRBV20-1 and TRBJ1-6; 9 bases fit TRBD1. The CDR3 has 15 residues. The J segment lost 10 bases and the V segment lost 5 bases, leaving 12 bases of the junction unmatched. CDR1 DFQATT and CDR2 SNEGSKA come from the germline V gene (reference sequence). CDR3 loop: CSAQTQGAVGSPLHF. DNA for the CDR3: TGCAGTGCTCAAACACAGGGGGCGGTTGGATCACCCCTCCACTTT.

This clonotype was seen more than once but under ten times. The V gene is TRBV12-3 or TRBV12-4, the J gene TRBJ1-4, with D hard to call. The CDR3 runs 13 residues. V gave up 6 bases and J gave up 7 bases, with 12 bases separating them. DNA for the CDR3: TGTGCCAGCAGATCAGGATCCGGTGAAAAACTGTTTTTT. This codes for CASRSGSGEKLFF.